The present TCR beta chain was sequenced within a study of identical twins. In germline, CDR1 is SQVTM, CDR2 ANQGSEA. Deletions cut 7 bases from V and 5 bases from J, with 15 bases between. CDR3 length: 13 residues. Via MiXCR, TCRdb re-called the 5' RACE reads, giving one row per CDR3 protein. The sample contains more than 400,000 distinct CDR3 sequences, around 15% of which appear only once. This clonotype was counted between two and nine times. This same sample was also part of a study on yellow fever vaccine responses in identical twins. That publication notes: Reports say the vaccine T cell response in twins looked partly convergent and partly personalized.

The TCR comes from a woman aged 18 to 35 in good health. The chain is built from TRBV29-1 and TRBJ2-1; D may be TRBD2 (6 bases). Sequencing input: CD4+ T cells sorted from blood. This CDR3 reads CSAGTEGDNEQFF. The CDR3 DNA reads TGCAGCGCCGGGACGGAGGGTGACAATGAGCAGTTCTTC.